Here is one T cell receptor beta chain with its context. Its matching antigen is unknown. This specimen comes from a study of cytomegalovirus exposure and HLA in healthy donors. Study results and caveats: According to the study, roughly 160 TCR beta chains were cytomegalovirus-associated. Immune exposure information available was restricted to CMV serostatus. Another analysis was done later, and it associated 16,951 TCR beta sequences with HLA alleles at 0.05 false discovery rate.

Vbeta (60) and Jbeta (13) primers were used in the PCR. Profiling relied on immunoSEQ multiplex PCR, and the TCRdb table lists in-frame clones only, not all of them. Of under 150,000 clones listed, about four fifths are singletons. The CDR3 is 15 residues long. CDR1 and CDR2 (germline): SEHNR, FQNEAQ (reference sequence). Between the trimmed V and J ends, which lost 5 bases and 1 base, there was a span of 14 bases. Sequenced material: PBMCs. The TCR comes from a female donor in good health and CMV-seronegative. The V call is TRBV7-9, the J call TRBJ2-5; possibly TRBD2 for D (5 bases). The CDR3 nucleotides are TGTGCCAGCAGCCCTTTTCGCAGCGGCCAAGAGACCCAGTACTTC. It is translated as CASSPFRSGQETQYF.